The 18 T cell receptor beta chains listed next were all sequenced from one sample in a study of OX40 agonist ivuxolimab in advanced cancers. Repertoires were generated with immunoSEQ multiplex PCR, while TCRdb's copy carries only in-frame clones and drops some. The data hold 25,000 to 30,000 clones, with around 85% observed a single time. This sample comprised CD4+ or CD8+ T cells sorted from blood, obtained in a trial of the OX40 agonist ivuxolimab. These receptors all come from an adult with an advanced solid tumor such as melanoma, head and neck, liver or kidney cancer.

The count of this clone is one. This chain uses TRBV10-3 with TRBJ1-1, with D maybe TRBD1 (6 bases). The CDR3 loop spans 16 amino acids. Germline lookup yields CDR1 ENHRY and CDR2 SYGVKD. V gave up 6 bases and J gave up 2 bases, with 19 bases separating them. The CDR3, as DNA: TGTGCCATCAGGTCTGCGGACAGAGAAATTAACACTGAAGCTTTCTTT. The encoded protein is CAIRSADREINTEAFF.

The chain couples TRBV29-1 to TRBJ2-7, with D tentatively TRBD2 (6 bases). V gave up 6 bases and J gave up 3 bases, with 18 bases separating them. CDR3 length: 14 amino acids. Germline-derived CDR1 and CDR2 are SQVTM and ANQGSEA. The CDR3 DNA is TGCAGCGTGAACGGCGGGACGGATGACTACGAGCAGTACTTC. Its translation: CSVNGGTDDYEQYF.

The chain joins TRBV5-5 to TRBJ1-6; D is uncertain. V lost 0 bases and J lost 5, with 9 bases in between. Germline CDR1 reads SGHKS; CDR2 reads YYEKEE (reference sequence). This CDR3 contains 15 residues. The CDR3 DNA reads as TGTGCCAGCAGCTTGGTGGTTGCGGATAATTCACCCCTCCACTTT. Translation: CASSLVVADNSPLHF.

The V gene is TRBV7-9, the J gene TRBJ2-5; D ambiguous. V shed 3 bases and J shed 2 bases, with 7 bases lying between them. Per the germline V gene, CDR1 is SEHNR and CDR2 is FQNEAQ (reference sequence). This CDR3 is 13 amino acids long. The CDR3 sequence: CASSLQEQETQYF. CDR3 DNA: TGTGCCAGCAGCTTGCAAGAACAAGAGACCCAGTACTTC.

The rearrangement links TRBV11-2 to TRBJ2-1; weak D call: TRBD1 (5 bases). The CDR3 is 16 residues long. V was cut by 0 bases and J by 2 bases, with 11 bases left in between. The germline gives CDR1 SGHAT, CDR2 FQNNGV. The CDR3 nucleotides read TGTGCCAGCAGCTTAGAATTCCAGGGCCCCTACAATGAGCAGTTCTTC. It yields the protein CASSLEFQGPYNEQFF.

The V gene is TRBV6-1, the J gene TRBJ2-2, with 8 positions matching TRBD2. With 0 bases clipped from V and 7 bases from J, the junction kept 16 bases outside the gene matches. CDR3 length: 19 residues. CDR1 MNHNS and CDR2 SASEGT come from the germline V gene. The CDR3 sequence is CASSEATSEQGKRGGELFF. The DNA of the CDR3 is TGTGCCAGCAGTGAAGCGACTAGCGAACAGGGAAAAAGGGGCGGGGAGCTGTTTTTT.

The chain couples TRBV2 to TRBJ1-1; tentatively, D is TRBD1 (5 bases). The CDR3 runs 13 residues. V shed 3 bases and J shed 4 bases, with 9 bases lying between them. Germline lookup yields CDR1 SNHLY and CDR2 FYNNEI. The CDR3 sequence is CASSEGGSTEAFF. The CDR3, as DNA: TGTGCCAGCAGTGAGGGGGGTAGCACTGAAGCTTTCTTT.

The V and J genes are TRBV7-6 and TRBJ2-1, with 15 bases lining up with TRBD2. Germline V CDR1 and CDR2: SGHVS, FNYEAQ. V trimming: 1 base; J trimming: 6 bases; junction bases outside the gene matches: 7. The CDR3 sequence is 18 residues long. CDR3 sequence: CASSLVVGLAGGFNEQFF. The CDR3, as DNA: TGTGCCAGCAGCTTAGTTGTAGGACTAGCGGGAGGGTTCAATGAGCAGTTCTTC.

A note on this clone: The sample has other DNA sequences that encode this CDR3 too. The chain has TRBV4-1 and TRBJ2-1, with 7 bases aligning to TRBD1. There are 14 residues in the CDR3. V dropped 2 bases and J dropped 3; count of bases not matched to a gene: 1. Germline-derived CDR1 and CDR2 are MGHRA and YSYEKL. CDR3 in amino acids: CASSQRTGYNEQFF. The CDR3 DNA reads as TGCGCCAGCAGCCAAAGGACAGGCTACAATGAGCAGTTCTTC.

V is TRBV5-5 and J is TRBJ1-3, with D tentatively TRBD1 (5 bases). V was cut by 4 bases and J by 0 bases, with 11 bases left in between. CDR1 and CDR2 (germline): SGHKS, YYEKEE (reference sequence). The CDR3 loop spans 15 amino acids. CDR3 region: CASSQDTSSGNTIYF. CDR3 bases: TGTGCCAGCAGCCAGGACACGAGCTCTGGAAACACCATATATTTT.

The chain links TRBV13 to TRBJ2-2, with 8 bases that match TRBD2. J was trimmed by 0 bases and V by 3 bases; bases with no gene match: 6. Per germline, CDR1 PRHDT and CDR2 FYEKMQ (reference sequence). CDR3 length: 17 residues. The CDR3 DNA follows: TGTGCCAGCAGCTTGCCCACTAGCGGAACGAACACCGGGGAGCTGTTTTTT. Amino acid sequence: CASSLPTSGTNTGELFF.

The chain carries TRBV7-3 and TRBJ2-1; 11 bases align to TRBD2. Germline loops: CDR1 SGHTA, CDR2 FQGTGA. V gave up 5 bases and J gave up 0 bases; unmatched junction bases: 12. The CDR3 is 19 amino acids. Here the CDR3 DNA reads TGTGCCAGCAGCCAGAGGTCTAGCGGGGGGCCGAGCTCCTACAATGAGCAGTTCTTC. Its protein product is CASSQRSSGGPSSYNEQFF. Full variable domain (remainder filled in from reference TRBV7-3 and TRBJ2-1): GAGVSQTPSNKVTEKGKYVELRCDPISGHTALYWYRQSLGQGPEFLIYFQGTGAADDSGLPNDRFFAVRPEGSVSTLKIQRTERGDSAVYLCASSQRSSGGPSSYNEQFFGPGTRLTVL.

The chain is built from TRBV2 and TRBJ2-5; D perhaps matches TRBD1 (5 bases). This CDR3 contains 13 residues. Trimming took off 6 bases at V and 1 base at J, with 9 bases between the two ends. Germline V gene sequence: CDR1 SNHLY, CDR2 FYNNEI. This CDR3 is CASSRTIQETQYF. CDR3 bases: TGTGCCAGCAGCCGGACAATCCAAGAGACCCAGTACTTC.

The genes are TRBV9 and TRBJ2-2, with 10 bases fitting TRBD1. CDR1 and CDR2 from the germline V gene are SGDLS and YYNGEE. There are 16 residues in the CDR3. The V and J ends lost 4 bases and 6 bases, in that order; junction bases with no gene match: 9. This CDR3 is CASSPGTGEVPGELFF. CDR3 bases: TGTGCCAGCAGCCCGGGGACAGGGGAAGTCCCCGGGGAGCTGTTTTTT. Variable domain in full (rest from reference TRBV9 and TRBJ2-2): DSGVTQTPKHLITATGQRVTLRCSPRSGDLSVYWYQQSLDQGLQFLIQYYNGEERAKGNILERFSAQQFPDLHSELNLSSLELGDSALYFCASSPGTGEVPGELFFGEGSRLTVL.

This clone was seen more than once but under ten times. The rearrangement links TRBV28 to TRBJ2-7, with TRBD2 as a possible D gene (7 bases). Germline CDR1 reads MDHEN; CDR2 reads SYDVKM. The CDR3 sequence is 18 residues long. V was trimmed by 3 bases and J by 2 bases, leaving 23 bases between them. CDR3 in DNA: TGTGCCAGCAGTTTGGAGATTAGCGGGCTGGCAGGGGCCTACGAGCAGTACTTC. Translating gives CASSLEISGLAGAYEQYF.

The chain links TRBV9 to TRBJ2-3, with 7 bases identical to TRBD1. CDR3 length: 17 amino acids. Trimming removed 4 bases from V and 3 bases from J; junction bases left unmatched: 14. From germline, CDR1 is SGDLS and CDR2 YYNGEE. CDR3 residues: CASSIAYGTAKTDTQYF. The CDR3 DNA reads TGTGCCAGCAGCATTGCGTATGGGACAGCTAAAACAGATACGCAGTATTTT.

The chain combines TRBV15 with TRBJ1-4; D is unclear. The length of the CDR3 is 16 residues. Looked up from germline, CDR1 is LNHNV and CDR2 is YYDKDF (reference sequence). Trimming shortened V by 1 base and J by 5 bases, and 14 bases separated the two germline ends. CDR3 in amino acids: CATSRVPRQANEKLFF. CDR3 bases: TGTGCCACCAGCAGAGTACCACGTCAGGCAAATGAAAAACTGTTTTTT.

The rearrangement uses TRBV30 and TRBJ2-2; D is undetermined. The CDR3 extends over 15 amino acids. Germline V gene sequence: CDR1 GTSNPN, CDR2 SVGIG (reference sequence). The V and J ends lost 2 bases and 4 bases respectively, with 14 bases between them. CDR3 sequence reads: CAWSWHALGTGELFF. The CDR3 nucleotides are TGTGCCTGGAGTTGGCACGCGCTGGGCACCGGGGAGCTGTTTTTT.